Given below is one TCR beta chain in context. Its antigen is not known. This sample is part of a study of OX40 agonist ivuxolimab in advanced cancers. Turning to the study itself: Among those enrolled, mean age was about 58 years (range about 20 to 79) and approximately 80% were male. Points from the study as a whole: At doses 0.1 to 3.0 mg/kg, CD4+ and CD8+ clones expanded. Averaged across samples, CD8+ T cells carried more expanded clones than CD4+ did.

Patients were ineligible given autoimmune disease history or systemic immunosuppression. Some clones are missing from TCRdb's copy, which holds only in-frame ones; the method was immunoSEQ multiplex PCR. The sample has about 22,000 clones, roughly four fifths seen once. The TCR originated in an adult with an advanced solid tumor such as melanoma, head and neck, liver or kidney cancer. Sequences were derived from CD4+ or CD8+ T cells sorted from blood, sampled in a trial of the OX40 agonist ivuxolimab.

The CDR3 bases are TGCGCCAGCAGCCGGACCGGAACCGGGGAGCTGTTTTTT. Residues: CASSRTGTGELFF. V gene TRBV4-1 combines with J gene TRBJ2-2; D unclear. The CDR3 totals 13 residues. V was pared by 4 bases and J by 5 bases, with 8 bases between. Germline V gene data show CDR1 as MGHRA and CDR2 as YSYEKL.